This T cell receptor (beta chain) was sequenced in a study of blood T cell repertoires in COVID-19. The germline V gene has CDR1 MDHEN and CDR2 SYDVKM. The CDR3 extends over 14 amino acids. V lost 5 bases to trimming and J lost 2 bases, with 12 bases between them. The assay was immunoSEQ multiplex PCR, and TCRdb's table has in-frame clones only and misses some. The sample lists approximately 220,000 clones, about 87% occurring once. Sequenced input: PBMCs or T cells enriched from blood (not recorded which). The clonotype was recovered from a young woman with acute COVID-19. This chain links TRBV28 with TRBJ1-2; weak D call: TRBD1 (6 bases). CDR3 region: CASSLTGFNYGYTF. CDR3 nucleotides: TGTGCCAGCAGTCTAACAGGGTTCAACTATGGCTACACCTTC.